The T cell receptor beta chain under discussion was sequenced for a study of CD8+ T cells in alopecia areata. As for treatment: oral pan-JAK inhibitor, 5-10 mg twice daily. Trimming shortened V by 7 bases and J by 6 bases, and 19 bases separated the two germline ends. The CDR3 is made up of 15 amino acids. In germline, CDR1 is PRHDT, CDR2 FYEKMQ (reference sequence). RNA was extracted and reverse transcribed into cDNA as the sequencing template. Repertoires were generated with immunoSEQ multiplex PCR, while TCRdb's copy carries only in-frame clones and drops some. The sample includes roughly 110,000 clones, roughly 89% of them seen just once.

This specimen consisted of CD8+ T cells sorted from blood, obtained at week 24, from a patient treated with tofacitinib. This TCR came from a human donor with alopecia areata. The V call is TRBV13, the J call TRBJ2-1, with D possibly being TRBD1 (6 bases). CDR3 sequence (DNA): TGTGCCAGCATCCAATACAACGAAGGGGGCAATGAGCAGTTCTTC. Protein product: CASIQYNEGGNEQFF.